The 30 T cell receptor beta chains below all came from one sample that was sequenced in a study of cytomegalovirus exposure and HLA in healthy donors (dated by TCRdb to 2016 to 2017). The library came from the immunoSEQ multiplex PCR assay. For the multiplex PCR, a mixture combining 60 forward primers for TCR Vbeta segments and 13 reverse primers for TCR Jbeta segments was used. In its TCRdb copy, this immuneACCESS table keeps in-frame sequences only and misses some clones. Where compared with another copy, unresolved V genes explain less than half of these, and the others have no known cause. The sample records around 94,000 clones, roughly three quarters of which are singletons. The ten biggest clones cover roughly 9.3% of the sample. The sequenced material came from PBMCs. The receptors were sampled from a male donor in good health and CMV-seropositive.

The chain is built from TRBV7-9 and TRBJ2-1, with TRBD2 matching over 10 bases. The CDR3 is 15 residues long. Germline V CDR1 and CDR2: SEHNR, FQNEAQ (reference sequence). With V trimmed by 3 bases and J by 5 bases, 4 bases remained unmatched. The CDR3 is CASSFSGRRNNEQFF. CDR3 nucleotide sequence: TGTGCCAGCAGCTTTAGCGGGAGGAGGAACAATGAGCAGTTCTTC.

The gene calls are TRBV7-2 and TRBJ2-3, with D uncertain. The CDR3 runs to 15 residues. Deletions cut 0 bases from V and 4 bases from J, with 11 bases between. Germline V lookup: CDR1 SGHTA, CDR2 FQGNSA. The chain's CDR3 is CASSLAVQAADTQYF. DNA of the CDR3: TGTGCCAGCAGCTTAGCAGTCCAGGCAGCAGATACGCAGTATTTT.

The V and J genes are TRBV15 and TRBJ2-1; the D is unclear. V dropped 0 bases and J dropped 2 bases, with 11 bases sitting between them. Per the germline V gene, CDR1 is LNHNV and CDR2 is YYDKDF (reference sequence). This CDR3 has 16 amino acids. DNA of the CDR3: TGTGCCACCAGCAGAGATGCGCTAATCCCCTACAATGAGCAGTTCTTC. Protein sequence: CATSRDALIPYNEQFF.

The chain has TRBV7-2 and TRBJ2-1; TRBD2 agrees at 8 bases. V was pared by 5 bases and J by 8 bases, with 8 bases of the junction left unmatched. This CDR3 region has 14 residues. CDR1 and CDR2 (germline): SGHTA, FQGNSA. CDR3 nucleotides: TGTGCCAGCAGCCCTCCCGGGACTAGAGATGAGCAGTTCTTC. Encoded protein: CASSPPGTRDEQFF.

The DNA of the CDR3 is TGTGCCAGTAGTACCTCCTTGGTAGCGGGAGTTGGCAATGAGCAGTTCTTC. It yields the protein CASSTSLVAGVGNEQFF. The rearrangement joins TRBV19 to TRBJ2-1; 9 bases line up with TRBD2. The V segment lost 4 bases and the J segment 6 bases; nucleotides outside the gene matches: 13. From germline, CDR1 is LNHDA and CDR2 SQIVND (reference sequence). This CDR3 has 17 amino acids.

J is TRBJ2-7 and V is TRBV28; D not certain. The CDR3 is made up of 12 amino acids. From germline, CDR1 is MDHEN and CDR2 SYDVKM. The germline V and J ends were trimmed by 10 bases and 2 bases, with 12 bases remaining between them. The CDR3, as DNA: TGTGCCATCCGACGGGTCCCCTACGAGCAGTACTTC. Its protein product is CAIRRVPYEQYF.

Remarks on this clone: The junction departs from germline at one end; a sequencing error may be responsible. The gene calls are TRBV5-1 and TRBJ1-2, with 7 bases lining up with TRBD1. Germline CDR1 SGHRS, CDR2 YFSETQ. CDR3 length equals 14 residues. The CDR3 DNA sequence: TGTGCCAGCAGCTTGACAGGGTACCCTATCGGCTACACCTTC. This translates into CASSLTGYPIGYTF.

The chain couples TRBV25-1 to TRBJ2-5; tentative D call: TRBD2 (5 bases). The CDR3 is 14 amino acids. Germline-derived CDR1 and CDR2 are MGHDK and SYGVNS. V lost 0 bases and J 7 bases, leaving 12 bases between the germline ends. CDR3 region: CASSEYGDEMTQYF. The CDR3 coding sequence is TGTGCCAGCAGTGAATACGGGGATGAGATGACCCAGTACTTC.

As DNA, the CDR3 is TGTGCCAGCAGCCGGGACAGCCTATCCCTCATGAACACTGAAGCTTTCTTT. It codes for CASSRDSLSLMNTEAFF. The chain has TRBV7-6 and TRBJ1-1, with TRBD1 matching over 7 bases. This CDR3 is built from 17 residues. Trimming took 5 bases from V and 0 from J; bases not matched to a gene: 12. Germline V gene sequence: CDR1 SGHVS, CDR2 FNYEAQ.

A remark on this clone: The same CDR3 can be traced to other DNA sequences in this sample. V usage is TRBV6-6 and J usage is TRBJ2-7, with 10 bases lining up with TRBD2. The germline gives CDR1 MNHNY, CDR2 SVGAGI (reference sequence). The CDR3 extends over 16 amino acids. After removal of 6 bases from V and 9 bases from J, the junction contained 17 bases not matched to a gene. DNA of the CDR3: TGTGCCAGCAGCAAAGACGCTAGCGGGGGCCCGGGCAGGCAGTACTTC. Its translation: CASSKDASGGPGRQYF.

The genes are TRBV9 and TRBJ2-3; possible D gene TRBD1, 6 bases. CDR1 and CDR2 (germline): SGDLS, YYNGEE. V was trimmed by 7 bases and J by 2 bases, leaving 14 bases between them. This CDR3 comprises 14 residues. DNA for the CDR3: TGTGCCAGCGCCCAGGGACAAAACACAGATACGCAGTATTTT. Translated, it gives CASAQGQNTDTQYF.

The chain joins TRBV6-5 to TRBJ1-5; D gene ambiguous. The CDR3 contains 15 residues. CDR1 and CDR2 (germline): MNHEY, SVGAGI. Trimming pared 2 bases from V and 1 base from J, leaving 9 bases between. CDR3 nucleotides: TGTGCCAGCAGTTACCTCCCGGGGAGCAATCAGCCCCAGCATTTT. This codes for CASSYLPGSNQPQHF.

V gene TRBV18 combines with J gene TRBJ1-3, with D perhaps matching TRBD1 (6 bases). In germline, CDR1 is KGHSH, CDR2 LQKENI. This CDR3 region has 14 residues. The V end lost 7 bases, the J end lost 2 bases, and 12 bases lay between the germline ends. The CDR3 loop is CASYRELAGNTIYF. The DNA for the CDR3 is TGTGCCAGCTACAGGGAGCTAGCTGGAAACACCATATATTTT.

The rearrangement joins TRBV5-8 to TRBJ2-1; perhaps TRBD1 as D (7 bases). The CDR3 contains 14 residues. Looked up from germline, CDR1 is SGHTS and CDR2 is YDEGEE. Between the trimmed V and J ends, which lost 10 bases and 8 bases, there was a span of 22 bases. This CDR3 is CAGGIRDRVHEQFF. CDR3 bases: TGTGCCGGCGGGATCCGGGACAGAGTCCATGAGCAGTTCTTC.

The rearrangement links TRBV5-1 to TRBJ2-7, with 7 positions matching TRBD2. V dropped 3 bases and J dropped 3; count of bases not matched to a gene: 0. The CDR3 runs to 12 residues. Germline values: CDR1 SGHRS, CDR2 YFSETQ. The CDR3 DNA follows: TGCGCCAGCAGCTCGGGGGGCTACGAGCAGTACTTC. Translating gives CASSSGGYEQYF.

The rearrangement joins TRBV6-5 to TRBJ2-7, with TRBD2 matching 12 bases. Germline CDR1 reads MNHEY; CDR2 reads SVGAGI. Trimming cost V 1 base and J 0 bases; bases outside gene matches: 1. The CDR3 extends over 16 amino acids. The CDR3 DNA follows: TGTGCCAGCAGTTACTTACTAGCGGGAGGCTCCTACGAGCAGTACTTC. This codes for CASSYLLAGGSYEQYF.

This clone was detected once. CDR3 sequence (DNA): TGTGCCAGCAGCTCCGACGCGCCGGGCGAGCAGTACTTC. Translation gives CASSSDAPGEQYF. The chain carries TRBV5-4 and TRBJ2-7; D is ambiguous. The V and J ends lost 3 bases and 6 bases respectively, with 13 bases between them. This CDR3 has 13 residues. Germline values: CDR1 SGHNT, CDR2 YYREEE (reference sequence).

CDR3 nucleotide sequence: TGTGCCAGCTCAACGGACAGGGCTACCTACGAGCAGTACTTC. Its protein is CASSTDRATYEQYF. The chain uses TRBV18 and TRBJ2-7; 8 nucleotides agree with TRBD1. J was trimmed by 2 bases and V by 5 bases; bases with no gene match: 5. Germline V lookup: CDR1 KGHSH, CDR2 LQKENI. The CDR3 totals 14 residues.

This clone was seen more than once but under ten times. The chain couples TRBV15 to TRBJ2-3, with D unresolved. Germline assignment: CDR1 LNHNV and CDR2 YYDKDF (reference sequence). The V end lost 2 bases, the J end lost 1 base, and 19 bases lay between the germline ends. There are 18 residues in the CDR3. CDR3 loop: CATSRSPVKAVGTDTQYF. The CDR3 DNA sequence: TGTGCCACCAGCAGAAGCCCCGTGAAGGCGGTGGGCACAGATACGCAGTATTTT.

V gene TRBV6-1 combines with J gene TRBJ2-5, with D perhaps TRBD1 (6 bases). The end of the DNA aligns better with TRBJ2-7, so the J call may be wrong. Per germline, CDR1 MNHNS and CDR2 SASEGT. The CDR3 is 14 amino acids. CDR3 nucleotides: TGTGCCAGCAGAGGGTACGACAGGTCCTACGAGCAGTACTTC. Its protein is CASRGYDRSYEQYF.

The V gene is TRBV25-1, the J gene TRBJ2-1; 11 nucleotides align to TRBD2. The CDR3 has 13 amino acids. Germline loops: CDR1 MGHDK, CDR2 SYGVNS. Losses at the gene ends were 6 bases for V and 7 bases for J; bases not matched to a gene: 2. In nucleotides, the CDR3 is TGTGCCAGCAGCTTAGCGGGAGGGAATGAGCAGTTCTTC. Translating gives CASSLAGGNEQFF.

The rearrangement joins TRBV28 to TRBJ2-7; possible D gene TRBD1, 5 bases. V shed 8 bases and J shed 6 bases, with 14 bases lying between them. This CDR3 has 12 amino acids. Germline CDR1 reads MDHEN; CDR2 reads SYDVKM. CDR3: CASSPPRGEQYF. The CDR3 DNA reads TGTGCCAGCTCCCCTCCTAGGGGCGAGCAGTACTTC.

The J gene is TRBJ2-1, the V gene TRBV7-3, with 12 positions matching TRBD1. V lost 2 bases and J lost 7; bases outside the gene matches: 6. The germline V gene encodes CDR1 SGHTA and CDR2 FQGTGA. The CDR3 consists of 16 residues. CDR3 loop: CASSLSGTGGMNEQFF. CDR3 coding DNA: TGTGCCAGCAGCTTATCAGGGACAGGGGGCATGAATGAGCAGTTCTTC.

The rearrangement links TRBV5-1 to TRBJ1-5; D gene ambiguous. The germline V gene encodes CDR1 SGHRS and CDR2 YFSETQ. Trimming stripped 4 bases from V and 0 bases from J, with 11 bases between. The CDR3 length is 15 residues. CDR3 region: CASSAGGDSNQPQHF. The CDR3 DNA reads as TGCGCCAGCAGCGCCGGAGGTGATAGCAATCAGCCCCAGCATTTT.

The rearrangement links TRBV5-1 to TRBJ1-1; 10 bases are shared with TRBD1. CDR3 size: 17 residues. Trimming at V came to 0 bases and at J to 0 bases, leaving 5 bases not matched to a gene. Per germline, CDR1 SGHRS and CDR2 YFSETQ. As DNA, the CDR3 is TGCGCCAGCAGCTTGGAGGGACAGGGGACGATGAACACTGAAGCTTTCTTT. It translates to CASSLEGQGTMNTEAFF.

This chain joins TRBV19 and TRBJ1-1; D unclear. The V and J ends lost 7 bases and 3 bases respectively, with 9 bases between them. The germline V gene has CDR1 LNHDA and CDR2 SQIVND (reference sequence). The CDR3 runs to 12 residues. The CDR3 bases are TGTGCCAGTACCTTGGGAGACACTGAAGCTTTCTTT. Translating it yields CASTLGDTEAFF.

V gene TRBV5-4 combines with J gene TRBJ2-7; D perhaps matches TRBD2 (5 bases). The CDR3 extends over 14 amino acids. V dropped 4 bases and J dropped 0 bases, with 11 bases sitting between them. Germline lookup yields CDR1 SGHNT and CDR2 YYREEE (reference sequence). The CDR3 DNA sequence: TGTGCCAGCAGCACTCTAGCAGACTCCTACGAGCAGTACTTC. Translated: CASSTLADSYEQYF.

The J gene is TRBJ2-7, the V gene TRBV6-1; D not resolved. V lost 7 bases to trimming and J lost 5 bases, with 15 bases between them. The germline V gene encodes CDR1 MNHNS and CDR2 SASEGT. This CDR3 has 13 residues. The CDR3 region is CASTDGSADEQYF. The CDR3, as DNA: TGTGCCAGCACCGACGGGTCGGCCGACGAGCAGTACTTC.

This rearrangement joins TRBV4-3 to TRBJ2-3, with a tentative D call TRBD2 (7 bases). The CDR3 consists of 17 residues. Per the germline V gene, CDR1 is LGHNA and CDR2 is YSLEER. V lost 0 bases to trimming and J lost 6 bases, with 19 bases between them. In DNA form, the CDR3 reads TGCGCCAGCAGCCAAGAGGGAAGGGGGGGGGCGATCGATACGCAGTATTTT. Its translation is CASSQEGRGGAIDTQYF.

The chain recombines TRBV5-1 with TRBJ2-7; D ambiguous. Germline values: CDR1 SGHRS, CDR2 YFSETQ. The CDR3 consists of 13 residues. Trimming cost V 1 base and J 5 bases, with 10 bases left between them. In DNA, the CDR3 is TGCGCCAGCAGCTTGCGGCTAGACCACGAGCAGTACTTC. Its protein is CASSLRLDHEQYF.